Presented here are 2 T cell receptor beta chains from one specimen sequenced in a study of blood T cells in healthy people across ages. A second 7 to 11 cycle PCR used barcoded and J-beta primers. TCRdb redid the calling of the 5' RACE reads with MiXCR, one entry per CDR3 protein. This table has about 1.6 million distinct CDR3 sequences, 30% to 35% appearing once. The specimen was blood. The receptors here all came from a woman under 40 in good health.

The chain carries TRBV6-1 and TRBJ1-1; D perhaps matches TRBD1 (5 bases). The V gene lost 2 bases and the J gene lost 10 bases, with 20 bases spanning the gap. Germline assignment: CDR1 MNHNS and CDR2 SASEGT. The CDR3 contains 15 residues. The CDR3 loop is CASSESSGQILGAFF. The CDR3 nucleotides are TGTGCCAGCAGTGAAAGTTCAGGGCAAATCCTGGGAGCTTTCTTT.

Remarks on this clonotype: At one end, the junction sequence differs from germline, possibly due to a read error. The chain recombines TRBV24-1 with TRBJ2-4, with D unresolved. Judging by the DNA end, TRBJ2-7 fits better; the J call may be wrong. Per the germline V gene, CDR1 is KGHDR and CDR2 is SFDVKD. The CDR3 runs 12 residues. The CDR3 DNA sequence: TGTGTCACCAGTGATTTCAGGAGCGAGCAGTACTTC. Protein product: CVTSDFRSEQYF.